One and the same sample provided the 15 T cell receptor beta chains below, sequenced in a study of blood T cell repertoires in COVID-19. Sequencing was performed with immunoSEQ multiplex PCR; in TCRdb, only in-frame clones are kept and a portion is missing. Seen here are about 280,000 clones, 85% to 90% observed once, and the top ten hold 1.7%. Sequenced: PBMCs or T cells enriched from blood (not recorded which). These receptors were collected from a woman aged 18 to 35 with acute COVID-19.

With regard to this clone: Other DNA variants within this sample encode the same CDR3. This chain joins TRBV5-1 and TRBJ2-5; perhaps TRBD2 as D (5 bases). Trimming cost V 2 bases and J 1 base, with 6 bases left between them. Germline CDR1 reads SGHRS; CDR2 reads YFSETQ. CDR3 length equals 13 residues. The CDR3, as DNA: TGCGCCAGCAGCTTCGGAGGCCAAGAGACCCAGTACTTC. Translated: CASSFGGQETQYF.

The rearrangement joins TRBV29-1 to TRBJ1-5; TRBD1 agrees at 9 bases. CDR3 length equals 13 residues. Germline V gives CDR1 SQVTM, CDR2 ANQGSEA. V dropped 7 bases and J dropped 5; count of bases not matched to a gene: 6. CDR3 protein: CSATGGVDQPQHF. CDR3 bases: TGCAGCGCGACAGGGGGGGTCGATCAGCCCCAGCATTTT. Full variable domain (missing parts from reference TRBV29-1 and TRBJ1-5): SAVISQKPSRDICQRGTSLTIQCQVDSQVTMMFWYRQQPGQSLTLIATANQGSEATYESGFVIDKFPISRPNLTFSTLTVSNMSPEDSSIYLCSATGGVDQPQHFGDGTRLSIL.

CDR3 sequence reads: CASSQSATGTVTFSAQHF. CDR3 sequence (DNA): TGCGCCAGCAGCCAATCGGCTACCGGGACAGTGACTTTTTCGGCCCAGCATTTT. The chain combines TRBV4-1 with TRBJ1-5; 7 bases align to TRBD1. Germline CDR1 MGHRA, CDR2 YSYEKL. The CDR3 is 18 amino acids. The J segment lost 11 bases and the V segment lost 2 bases, leaving 21 bases of the junction unmatched.

The V and J genes are TRBV6-4 and TRBJ2-3; D may be TRBD2 (6 bases). The length of the CDR3 is 14 residues. Germline lookup yields CDR1 MRHNA and CDR2 SNTAGT. V lost 6 bases to trimming and J lost 2 bases, with 12 bases between them. The CDR3 region is CASSPAGYTDTQYF. DNA of the CDR3: TGTGCCAGCAGCCCAGCGGGCTACACAGATACGCAGTATTTT.

A single count supports this clone. This sequence joins TRBV5-1 and TRBJ1-2, with unresolved D. CDR1 and CDR2 (germline): SGHRS, YFSETQ. There are 13 residues in the CDR3. With 4 bases removed from V and 4 bases from J, the gap between germline ends came to 11 bases. CDR3 loop: CASSLARSYGYTF. The DNA of the CDR3 is TGCGCCAGCAGCCTCGCTAGATCCTATGGCTACACCTTC.

V usage is TRBV2 and J usage is TRBJ1-2; no clear D. The V gene lost 1 base and the J gene lost 4 bases, with 7 bases spanning the gap. This CDR3 region has 13 residues. Germline V CDR1 and CDR2: SNHLY, FYNNEI. CDR3 sequence: CASSEEATYGYTF. CDR3 DNA sequence: TGTGCCAGCAGTGAAGAAGCTACCTATGGCTACACCTTC.

The chain is built from TRBV4-1 and TRBJ1-6, with TRBD1 identical over 8 bases. Germline V lookup: CDR1 MGHRA, CDR2 YSYEKL. The CDR3 totals 15 residues. After removal of 0 bases from V and 10 bases from J, the junction contained 5 bases not matched to a gene. CDR3 loop: CASSQDAGQVSPLHF. The CDR3 nucleotides are TGCGCCAGCAGCCAAGATGCGGGACAGGTCTCACCCCTCCACTTT.

The V gene is TRBV6-1, the J gene TRBJ2-2; D perhaps matches TRBD1 (5 bases). The V gene's germline CDR1 is MNHNS and CDR2 SASEGT. The CDR3 length is 15 residues. V lost 2 bases to trimming and J lost 4 bases, with 11 bases between them. CDR3 residues: CASSESQGSTGELFF. The CDR3, as DNA: TGTGCCAGCAGTGAAAGCCAGGGTAGCACCGGGGAGCTGTTTTTT.

This clone was picked up one time. The chain couples TRBV4-2 to TRBJ2-1; tentatively, D is TRBD2 (5 bases). Trimming removed 1 base at V and 0 bases at J, with 13 bases between. The CDR3 has 17 amino acids. CDR1 and CDR2 (germline): LGHNA, YNFKEQ. The CDR3 DNA reads TGTGCCAGCAGCCAAGCTCGCCTAGCAAGCTCCTACAATGAGCAGTTCTTC. As protein: CASSQARLASSYNEQFF.

V usage is TRBV6-6 and J usage is TRBJ2-1; TRBD2 aligns across 10 bases. The CDR3 extends over 15 amino acids. CDR1 is MNHNY, CDR2 SVGAGI, per germline (reference sequence). J was trimmed by 4 bases and V by 5 bases; bases with no gene match: 5. CDR3 sequence reads: CASSPQAGGYNEQFF. The DNA of the CDR3 is TGTGCCAGCAGTCCCCAAGCGGGAGGGTACAATGAGCAGTTCTTC.

J is TRBJ1-5 and V is TRBV6-1, with 12 bases lining up with TRBD1. Unmatched junction bases numbered 3, after V lost 3 bases and J lost 3 bases. CDR3 length equals 16 residues. The germline V gene encodes CDR1 MNHNS and CDR2 SASEGT. The CDR3 coding sequence is TGTGCCAGCAGTGAGGGACAGGGGGCGCCCAATCAGCCCCAGCATTTT. Its protein product is CASSEGQGAPNQPQHF.

The chain joins TRBV7-3 to TRBJ2-2; TRBD2 might be the D (6 bases). This CDR3 is built from 15 residues. Trimming cost V 2 bases and J 1 base, with 8 bases left between them. Per the germline V gene, CDR1 is SGHTA and CDR2 is FQGTGA. CDR3 amino acids: CASSLLGGNTGELFF. The CDR3 coding sequence is TGTGCCAGCAGCTTACTCGGGGGGAACACCGGGGAGCTGTTTTTT. Full variable domain (remainder filled in from reference TRBV7-3 and TRBJ2-2): GAGVSQTPSNKVTEKGKYVELRCDPISGHTALYWYRQSLGQGPEFLIYFQGTGAADDSGLPNDRFFAVRPEGSVSTLKIQRTERGDSAVYLCASSLLGGNTGELFFGEGSRLTVL.

The chain combines TRBV27 with TRBJ2-3, with unresolved D. Trimming took off 0 bases at V and 6 bases at J, with 13 bases between the two ends. The CDR3 runs to 15 residues. Germline V gene sequence: CDR1 MNHEY, CDR2 SMNVEV (reference sequence). CDR3 sequence reads: CASSLSSYYSDTQYF. CDR3 DNA sequence: TGTGCCAGCAGTTTATCTAGCTACTACTCGGATACGCAGTATTTT.

The chain recombines TRBV7-9 with TRBJ1-1, with D perhaps matching TRBD1 (6 bases). This CDR3 contains 14 residues. Trimming shortened V by 4 bases and J by 1 base, and 10 bases separated the two germline ends. From germline, CDR1 is SEHNR and CDR2 FQNEAQ (reference sequence). The chain's CDR3 is CASSYGTQNTEAFF. The DNA of the CDR3 is TGTGCCAGCAGCTACGGGACACAGAACACTGAAGCTTTCTTT.

V gene TRBV30 combines with J gene TRBJ1-1; D unresolved. The CDR3 spans 13 residues. Germline-derived CDR1 and CDR2 are GTSNPN and SVGIG (reference sequence). The germline V and J ends were trimmed by 3 bases and 4 bases, with 12 bases remaining between them. The CDR3 region has the DNA TGTGCCTGGAGACTCGCAGGAAGCACTGAAGCTTTCTTT. Its translation is CAWRLAGSTEAFF. Based on the CDR3 plus reference TRBV30 and TRBJ1-1, the full variable domain is SQTIHQWPATLVQPVGSPLSLECTVEGTSNPNLYWYRQAAGRGLQLLFYSVGIGQISSEVPQNLSASRPQDRQFILSSKKLLLSDSGFYLCAWRLAGSTEAFFGQGTRLTVV.